The entry that follows covers one TCR beta chain sequence. The CDR3 totals 12 residues. CDR1 is GTSNPN, CDR2 SVGIG, per germline (reference sequence). The V and J ends lost 0 bases and 4 bases respectively, with 6 bases between them. The sample originates from a study of OX40 agonist ivuxolimab in advanced cancers. Study information: Earlier treatment with anti-PD-1, anti-PD-L1 or anti-CTLA-4 was permitted, and around 43% had received some.

Clones were sequenced by immunoSEQ multiplex PCR, and TCRdb holds only the in-frame ones, with some missing. The repertoire holds 75,000 to 80,000 clones, with around 82% as singletons. The V gene is TRBV30, the J gene TRBJ1-2; D might be TRBD1 (5 bases). The receptor was isolated from an adult with an advanced solid tumor such as melanoma, head and neck, liver or kidney cancer. Specimen: CD4+ or CD8+ T cells sorted from blood, collected in a trial of the OX40 agonist ivuxolimab. In nucleotides, the CDR3 is TGTGCCTGGAGTGTAGACAGCTATGGCTACACCTTC. It translates to CAWSVDSYGYTF. Supplemented by reference TRBV30 and TRBJ1-2, the full variable domain reads SQTIHQWPATLVQPVGSPLSLECTVEGTSNPNLYWYRQAAGRGLQLLFYSVGIGQISSEVPQNLSASRPQDRQFILSSKKLLLSDSGFYLCAWSVDSYGYTFGSGTRLTVV.